This entry is about one T cell receptor beta chain. Its specific antigen is unknown. Per-base quality was not reported, and no clone a single base away is much larger than it. TCR CDR3 regions were amplified from genomic DNA by multiplex PCR using the deep immunoSEQ assay. Extracted genomic DNA from each cell subset was spread evenly across all wells of several immunoSEQ 96-well plates, with each plate serving as a replicate. For sorted subsets, about 200 ng genomic DNA, equal to about 30,000 T cell genomes, was loaded into each replicate PCR. Purified libraries were measured with a Qubit 3.0 fluorometer, size-checked on a Bioanalyzer 2100, and measured again with the KAPA Library Quantification kit. Each immunoSEQ 96-well plate was sequenced on its own single-read 150-cycle Illumina NextSeq 550 flow cell. Processing in the source paper ran as follows. Because the immunoSEQ output held only junctional sequences and lacked quality scores, the filtering could not match the filtering applied to full-length reads. Sequences were annotated with PyIR, a Python wrapper for IgBLAST v1.9, using IMGT germline references to assign V/J genes and CDR3. Reads with weak V/J assignments (E-value above 1e-6), missing CDR3, stop codons, out-of-frame junctions, or ambiguous translated residues were removed. V3J clonotypes were defined as sequences sharing the same inferred V gene, J gene, and CDR3 amino acid sequence. Percentage overlap between repertoires was calculated by dividing the number of shared unique clonotypes by the size of the smaller repertoire. Repertoire richness was assessed with RTK rarefaction, the Chao1 estimator, and Recon v2.1 estimates of unobserved clonotypes. For all TCRbeta clonotypes obtained by the gDNA method from four donors, generation probabilities were computed with OLGA. Held by TCRdb, this immuneACCESS table contains in-frame sequences only and omits some clones. Under half of the omission traces to an unresolved V gene where checked; the cause of the rest is unknown. V and J calls and clone size are given by that table; D and trimming were obtained from the DNA. This sample comprises about 960,000 clones, over 60% of them detected only once. Roughly 1.5% of the sample rests with the top ten.

Donors were healthy HIV-negative adults with no recently reported acute infections or vaccinations. Every donor was a Caucasian adult living in Nashville, Tennessee, USA. CD4+ T cells were enriched by magnetic negative selection; naive cells were then positively selected on CD45RA, and the negative fraction formed the memory subset. After blood collection by leukapheresis, PBMCs were isolated using Ficoll-Histopaque density gradient centrifugation and then cryopreserved in the vapor phase of liquid nitrogen. Analytical flow cytometry was used to check the purity and quantity of each magnetically sorted T cell population. Genomic DNA was isolated from each sorted fraction and quantified by UV absorbance on a Nanodrop 2000c. The data were obtained in a study of shared clonotypes between healthy human individuals (dated by TCRdb to the early 2020s). General notes on the study: The cohort comprised a couple of women and three men aged 18 to 49 years. To increase sequencing depth and limit assay-specific biases, TCR repertoire library preparation and sequencing were carried out by different laboratories using diverse techniques. Per donor, leukapheresis produced somewhere between about 0.9 and 10 billion PBMCs. Per donor, three plates each were used for CD4 naive and CD4 memory, two for CD8 naive, and one for CD8 memory. The study deeply sequenced blood TCR repertoires of five healthy adults to estimate repertoire size and the extent of clonotype sharing between individuals. Results the study describes overall, beyond this receptor: Larger estimated clonotype richness was generally found for naive subsets than for memory subsets. Across several donors, approximately 4.9% of naive CD4, 3% to 3.5% of naive CD8, roughly 2.2% of memory CD4, and approximately 0.42% of memory CD8 clonotypes were shared. Higher generation probabilities were observed for clonotypes shared by all four sorted-subset donors than for non-shared clonotypes. Pairwise subsampling led to the expectation that sequencing depth would affect the degree of clonotype sharing among donors. Because the study included a small number of donors, the genetic and exposure-history diversity represented was limited. Even with the large sequencing depth, rarefaction of the sorted-subset datasets indicated that sequencing was incomplete. Sampling was limited to blood, and TCR repertoires in tissue likely differ from TCR repertoires in blood.

The CDR3, cysteine through phenylalanine, is 15 amino acids long. Just the 45-base CDR3 DNA is kept, in frame starting at base 1. V has 6 bases trimmed and J has 4 bases trimmed; junction bases matching no gene number 7. The germline V gene encodes CDR1 SGHTA and CDR2 FQGTGA. The sequence joins TRBV7-3 to TRBJ2-1; 9 middle bases align to TRBD1. The TCR was taken from a man younger than 35 in good health. The source material was memory CD4+ T cells sorted from blood. The sample's cell subset or site label, in plain terms: CD45RA-negative fraction. The nucleotide sequence is given as TGTGCCAGCAGTTCACCGGGACAGGGTTACAATGAGCAGTTCTTC. Protein translation: CASSSPGQGYNEQFF.